The clone carrying this T cell receptor beta chain showed up just a few times. The same CDR3 can be traced to other DNA sequences in this sample. This specimen comes from a study of blood T cell repertoires in COVID-19. Study-wide context: Acute and convalescent COVID-19 samples came from the United States, Italy and Spain.

Study processing details: Estimation of nucleated cell counts relied on the amplification of reference gene primers. The method was immunoSEQ multiplex PCR; TCRdb's version includes in-frame clones alone and lacks a portion of them. That table gives V, J and clone size, and the DNA gave D and trimming. The data contain 200,000 to 250,000 clones, around 90% of them singletons. This CDR3 has 15 residues. Trimming cost V 1 base and J 3 bases; bases outside gene matches: 5. The germline gives CDR1 LGHDT, CDR2 YNNKEL (reference sequence). Sequences were obtained from peripheral blood. This chain joins TRBV3-1 (or the pseudogene TRBV3-2) and TRBJ1-1, with 7 positions matching TRBD1. The receptor was derived from a man aged 30 to 39 with COVID-19, enrolled during active disease. The CDR3: CASSQGTGRDTEAFF. The CDR3 DNA reads TGTGCCAGCAGCCAAGGGACAGGAAGGGACACTGAAGCTTTCTTT.